Following are 27 T cell receptor beta chains from one sample sequenced in a study of T cell changes during pregnancy in multiple sclerosis. Here immunoSEQ multiplex PCR was the method, and the copy in TCRdb shows in-frame clones only, minus some. The table has fewer than 40,000 clones, 92% seen once. Sequenced material: CD4+ T cells from peripheral blood mononuclear cells, taken in the third trimester of pregnancy. These receptors were collected from a female donor with multiple sclerosis, enrolled in a pregnancy study.

The chain carries TRBV2 and TRBJ2-1, with a possible D match to TRBD1 (5 bases). The germline V and J ends were trimmed by 1 base and 8 bases, with 12 bases remaining between them. The germline V gene has CDR1 SNHLY and CDR2 FYNNEI. The CDR3 covers 14 residues. CDR3 sequence: CASSEGLTDDEQFF. The CDR3 nucleotides read TGTGCCAGCAGTGAAGGACTGACAGACGATGAGCAGTTCTTC. Full variable domain (rest looked up from reference TRBV2 and TRBJ2-1): EPEVTQTPSHQVTQMGQEVILRCVPISNHLYFYWYRQILGQKVEFLVSFYNNEISEKSEIFDDQFSVERPDGSNFTLKIRSTKLEDSAMYFCASSEGLTDDEQFFGPGTRLTVL.

V gene TRBV6-4 combines with J gene TRBJ2-1; 7 bases match TRBD2. Losses at the gene ends were 8 bases for V and 7 bases for J; bases not matched to a gene: 8. Per the germline V gene, CDR1 is MRHNA and CDR2 is SNTAGT. The CDR3 is 13 amino acids. The CDR3 loop is CASAREMGNEQFF. CDR3 in DNA: TGTGCCAGCGCGCGGGAGATGGGGAATGAGCAGTTCTTC.

This clone was detected once. V gene TRBV5-1 combines with J gene TRBJ2-3; D is unresolved. Germline V gene data show CDR1 as SGHRS and CDR2 as YFSETQ. V was cut by 0 bases and J by 5 bases, with 13 bases left in between. The CDR3 runs to 15 residues. In DNA, the CDR3 is TGCGCCAGCAGCTTGGCCCGTCAGCGCCGAGATACGCAGTATTTT. It translates to CASSLARQRRDTQYF. The whole variable domain, filled in from reference TRBV5-1 and TRBJ2-3, reads KAGVTQTPRYLIKTRGQQVTLSCSPISGHRSVSWYQQTPGQGLQFLFEYFSETQRNKGNFPGRFSGRQFSNSRSEMNVSTLELGDSALYLCASSLARQRRDTQYFGPGTRLTVL.

Here the CDR3 reads CASSQTLTSGRTGELFF. The CDR3 DNA reads TGTGCCAGCAGCCAAACCTTGACTAGCGGACGCACCGGGGAGCTGTTTTTT. The rearrangement joins TRBV27 to TRBJ2-2; 9 bases match TRBD2. This CDR3 comprises 17 residues. In germline, CDR1 is MNHEY, CDR2 SMNVEV (reference sequence). V was clipped by 6 bases and J by 4 bases; unmatched bases: 12.

This clone was observed a few times. V is TRBV6-1 and J is TRBJ1-1; the D gene is possibly TRBD1 (6 bases). This CDR3 spans 12 amino acids. Germline V gene lookup returns CDR1 MNHNS and CDR2 SASEGT. V gave up 7 bases and J gave up 1 base, with 7 bases separating them. For the CDR3, the DNA is TGTGCCAGCACAGGGGCGAACACTGAAGCTTTCTTT. Residues: CASTGANTEAFF.

The J gene is TRBJ2-3, the V gene TRBV4-1; TRBD1 might be the D (6 bases). The germline CDR1 and CDR2 sequences are MGHRA and YSYEKL. The CDR3 has 13 residues. V was shortened by 3 bases and J by 6 bases, with 10 bases between the two germline ends. CDR3 bases: TGCGCCAGCAGCCAGATGGACAGCGATACGCAGTATTTT. This gives the protein CASSQMDSDTQYF.

The CDR3 here is CASSPDTGSNQPQHF. CDR3 nucleotides: TGTGCCAGCAGTCCAGACACTGGGAGCAATCAGCCCCAGCATTTT. J is TRBJ1-5 and V is TRBV2; D is unresolved. The CDR3 consists of 15 residues. The V end was cut by 5 bases, the J end by 1 base, with 12 bases between. CDR1 and CDR2 (germline): SNHLY, FYNNEI.

This rearrangement joins TRBV28 to TRBJ2-5; TRBD2 matches 11 bases. The CDR3 runs to 14 residues. Germline values: CDR1 MDHEN, CDR2 SYDVKM. Trimming removed 6 bases from V and 2 bases from J; junction bases left unmatched: 2. CDR3 in DNA: TGTGCCAGCAGCGGGACTAGCGGTCAAGAGACCCAGTACTTC. Amino acid sequence: CASSGTSGQETQYF.

V gene TRBV7-2 combines with J gene TRBJ1-2; 9 positions match TRBD1. The CDR3 totals 14 residues. The germline V gene has CDR1 SGHTA and CDR2 FQGNSA. V shed 5 bases, J shed 2 bases, and the junction held 3 bases outside the gene matches. For the CDR3, the DNA is TGTGCCAGCAGCCTGGGACAGGGAAACTATGGCTACACCTTC. The encoded protein is CASSLGQGNYGYTF.

The CDR3, as DNA: TGTGCTAGTGCGGGACGGGACAGGACCTACAATGAGCAGTTCTTC. Its protein product is CASAGRDRTYNEQFF. The gene calls are TRBV12-5 and TRBJ2-1; 8 bases align to TRBD1. In germline, CDR1 is LGHNT, CDR2 FRNRAP. This CDR3 contains 15 residues. The J segment lost 2 bases and the V segment lost 7 bases, leaving 7 bases of the junction unmatched.

This chain connects TRBV5-6 to TRBJ1-4; D is perhaps TRBD1 (6 bases). The CDR3 has 17 residues. With 4 bases removed from V and 0 bases from J, the gap between germline ends came to 16 bases. The V gene's germline CDR1 is SGHDT and CDR2 YYEEEE. The CDR3 is CASSGTRDITTNEKLFF. The CDR3 region has the DNA TGTGCCAGCAGCGGAACACGGGACATAACAACTAATGAAAAACTGTTTTTT. The full variable domain, its missing parts supplied by reference TRBV5-6 and TRBJ1-4, is DAGVTQSPTHLIKTRGQQVTLRCSPKSGHDTVSWYQQALGQGPQFIFQYYEEEERQRGNFPDRFSGHQFPNYSSELNVNALLLGDSALYLCASSGTRDITTNEKLFFGSGTQLSVL.

This clone was counted once. The chain employs TRBV10-3 and TRBJ2-5; a weak D match, TRBD2 (6 bases). The CDR3 covers 14 residues. Germline CDR1 and CDR2: ENHRY and SYGVKD. Trimming took off 7 bases at V and 5 bases at J, with 17 bases between the two ends. CDR3 sequence reads: CAIKAGLLGETQYF. The CDR3 nucleotides read TGTGCCATCAAAGCGGGCCTCCTAGGGGAGACCCAGTACTTC.

The count of this clone is one. The rearrangement links TRBV7-6 to TRBJ2-5; 7 bases line up with TRBD1. Per germline, CDR1 SGHVS and CDR2 FNYEAQ. Trimming removed 6 bases from V and 3 bases from J; junction bases left unmatched: 4. The CDR3 runs to 13 residues. Written as DNA, the CDR3 is TGTGCCAGCAGTTCCGGGACAGAAGAGACCCAGTACTTC. This sequence encodes CASSSGTEETQYF.

The genes are TRBV5-1 and TRBJ2-7, with 11 bases lining up with TRBD2. This CDR3 spans 15 amino acids. Germline CDR1 and CDR2: SGHRS and YFSETQ. Trimming removed 0 bases from V and 12 bases from J; junction bases left unmatched: 11. This CDR3 reads CASSLDGTSGIHGYF. The CDR3 region has the DNA TGCGCCAGCAGCTTGGATGGGACTAGCGGAATACATGGGTACTTC.

The rearrangement uses TRBV14 and TRBJ2-5, with 12 positions matching TRBD2. CDR1 and CDR2 from the germline V gene are SGHDN and FVKESK. This CDR3 region has 19 residues. The trim removed 1 base at V and 4 bases at J, leaving 13 bases unmatched. The CDR3 spells CASSQGASGRAQSRETQYF. CDR3 nucleotide sequence: TGTGCCAGCAGCCAAGGGGCTAGCGGGAGGGCCCAATCCCGAGAGACCCAGTACTTC.

The rearrangement links TRBV6-6 to TRBJ1-5; TRBD1 matches at 7 bases. The CDR3 runs 16 residues. After removal of 7 bases from V and 1 base from J, the junction contained 10 bases not matched to a gene. Germline CDR1 MNHNY, CDR2 SVGAGI (reference sequence). CDR3 nucleotides: TGTGCCAGCACCCCCATGACAGGGAGGAGCAATCAGCCCCAGCATTTT. It codes for CASTPMTGRSNQPQHF.

The genes are TRBV5-1 and TRBJ2-5; TRBD2 matches 11 bases. This CDR3 is built from 15 residues. With 4 bases clipped from V and 2 bases from J, the junction kept 4 bases outside the gene matches. Germline V lookup: CDR1 SGHRS, CDR2 YFSETQ. The CDR3: CASSTIAGGQETQYF. CDR3 sequence (DNA): TGCGCCAGCAGCACCATAGCGGGAGGGCAAGAGACCCAGTACTTC.

This clone was detected only once. This rearrangement joins TRBV5-8 to TRBJ2-7; D is undetermined. Germline V gene data show CDR1 as SGHTS and CDR2 as YDEGEE. This CDR3 spans 13 amino acids. Between the trimmed V and J ends, which lost 0 bases and 2 bases, there was a span of 6 bases. The CDR3 coding sequence is TGTGCCAGCAGCTTGGTCCGTACCTACGAGCAGTACTTC. Its protein is CASSLVRTYEQYF.

This chain uses TRBV6-6 with TRBJ2-1; possible D gene TRBD2, 6 bases. Trimming cost V 6 bases and J 7 bases, with 13 bases left between them. CDR1 is MNHNY and CDR2 is SVGAGI in the germline V gene (reference sequence). The CDR3 sequence is 13 residues long. This CDR3 reads CASSWGEENEQFF. The CDR3 DNA is TGTGCCAGCAGCTGGGGGGAGGAGAATGAGCAGTTCTTC.

In its sample, this clone was seen once. The V call is TRBV5-4, the J call TRBJ2-7, with TRBD2 identical over 8 bases. The trim removed 4 bases at V and 5 bases at J, leaving 8 bases unmatched. The germline V gene has CDR1 SGHNT and CDR2 YYREEE (reference sequence). CDR3 length: 14 amino acids. As DNA, the CDR3 is TGTGCCAGCAGCCCGGGAGGGCCTGTCAACGAGCAGTACTTC. Its protein product is CASSPGGPVNEQYF.

This chain links TRBV28 with TRBJ2-3; D unclear. Germline V lookup: CDR1 MDHEN, CDR2 SYDVKM. The ends were cut back, 5 bases at V and 2 bases at J, with 8 bases in the middle. This CDR3 region has 13 residues. The CDR3 reads CASSAANTDTQYF. CDR3 DNA sequence: TGTGCCAGCAGTGCAGCGAACACAGATACGCAGTATTTT.

J is TRBJ1-2 and V is TRBV6-5; D is possibly TRBD1 (5 bases). V was trimmed by 0 bases and J by 3 bases, leaving 11 bases between them. Germline loops: CDR1 MNHEY, CDR2 SVGAGI. This CDR3 is built from 15 residues. CDR3 residues: CASSYSYRKDYGYTF. DNA of the CDR3: TGTGCCAGCAGTTACTCGTACAGGAAGGACTATGGCTACACCTTC.

This clone showed up just once. V usage is TRBV2 and J usage is TRBJ1-5; D unresolved. Trimming cost V 3 bases and J 13 bases, with 19 bases left between them. The germline CDR1 and CDR2 sequences are SNHLY and FYNNEI. The CDR3 runs 14 residues. The chain's CDR3 is CASSDGGEAGVQHF. The CDR3 nucleotides are TGTGCCAGCAGTGACGGTGGGGAGGCGGGTGTTCAGCATTTT.

CDR3 sequence: CASSPHRAGDTEAFF. In nucleotides, the CDR3 is TGTGCCAGCAGCCCTCACAGGGCCGGGGACACTGAAGCTTTCTTT. The chain uses TRBV11-2 and TRBJ1-1, with D maybe TRBD1 (6 bases). V was cut by 5 bases and J by 3 bases, with 16 bases left in between. Germline-derived CDR1 and CDR2 are SGHAT and FQNNGV. The CDR3 consists of 15 residues.

V and J are TRBV6-6 and TRBJ2-3; unclear D gene. Trimming left V 0 bases short and J 2 bases short, with 12 bases between. There are 16 residues in the CDR3. Germline loops: CDR1 MNHNY, CDR2 SVGAGI (reference sequence). CDR3 bases: TGTGCCAGCAGTTACTCGTATCGAGACACCACAGATACGCAGTATTTT. Translation gives CASSYSYRDTTDTQYF.

CDR3 nucleotides: TGTGCCAGCTCACGCGACAGATACAATGAGCAGTTCTTC. It yields the protein CASSRDRYNEQFF. J is TRBJ2-1 and V is TRBV18, with a possible D match to TRBD1 (5 bases). Trimming took 4 bases from V and 4 from J, leaving 8 bases between them. The CDR3 is 13 amino acids. Germline V gene lookup returns CDR1 KGHSH and CDR2 LQKENI.

The CDR3, as DNA: TGTGCCATCGAAAACGGGGACAGGGCGGGGGGCTACACCTTC. As protein: CAIENGDRAGGYTF. The chain carries TRBV10-3 and TRBJ1-2; 9 bases fit TRBD1. V dropped 8 bases and J dropped 8; count of bases not matched to a gene: 12. The CDR3 runs 14 residues. Germline V lookup: CDR1 ENHRY, CDR2 SYGVKD.